This entry lists 14 T cell receptor beta chains sequenced from one sample in a study of T cell responses to AZD1222 COVID-19 vaccine. The method was immunoSEQ multiplex PCR; TCRdb's version includes in-frame clones alone and lacks a portion of them. The table includes around 200,000 clones, about 90% detected once. The material was peripheral blood, obtained on day 0 of AZD1222 vaccination. The receptors were gathered from an adult in good health.

The V gene is TRBV29-1, the J gene TRBJ1-2, with 8 bases that match TRBD1. V lost 6 bases, J lost 6 bases, and 9 bases stayed unmatched. The length of the CDR3 is 13 residues. Germline V gene sequence: CDR1 SQVTM, CDR2 ANQGSEA. The CDR3, as DNA: TGCAGCGTCGGACAGGGAATAGGTGATGGCTACACCTTC. Protein sequence: CSVGQGIGDGYTF.

There are a few counts of this clone. This chain joins TRBV25-1 and TRBJ2-6; no firm D call. The V gene lost 10 bases and the J gene lost 4 bases, with 17 bases spanning the gap. The germline gives CDR1 MGHDK, CDR2 SYGVNS. This CDR3 is 15 amino acids long. CDR3 sequence: CATSGSLHGANVLTF. In nucleotides, the CDR3 is TGTGCCACCTCGGGCAGCCTGCACGGGGCCAACGTCCTGACTTTC.

The chain joins TRBV20-1 to TRBJ1-3; tentative D call: TRBD1 (6 bases). Germline V gene lookup returns CDR1 DFQATT and CDR2 SNEGSKA (reference sequence). Trimming took 3 bases from V and 0 from J, leaving 12 bases between them. The CDR3 runs to 15 residues. CDR3 in amino acids: CSASPRGGSGNTIYF. The CDR3 DNA reads as TGCAGTGCTAGTCCCAGGGGCGGCTCTGGAAACACCATATATTTT.

This chain links TRBV5-1 with TRBJ1-2, with 8 bases fitting TRBD1. CDR3 length: 15 amino acids. J lost 4 bases, V lost 0 bases, and 5 bases had no gene match. Germline-derived CDR1 and CDR2 are SGHRS and YFSETQ. CDR3 residues: CASSLADRESYGYTF. DNA for the CDR3: TGCGCCAGCAGCTTGGCGGACAGGGAGAGCTATGGCTACACCTTC.

This chain links TRBV19 with TRBJ2-1; TRBD2 is a possible D gene (5 bases). The CDR3 is made up of 15 amino acids. CDR1 and CDR2 from the germline V gene are LNHDA and SQIVND (reference sequence). The germline V and J ends were trimmed by 6 bases and 9 bases, with 21 bases remaining between them. The CDR3 loop reads CASRPGIRADGEQFF. The CDR3 nucleotides are TGTGCCAGTAGACCCGGAATACGAGCGGATGGTGAGCAGTTCTTC.

The chain uses TRBV4-1 and TRBJ1-3; unclear D gene. Germline assignment: CDR1 MGHRA and CDR2 YSYEKL. CDR3 length: 14 residues. V lost 3 bases and J 0 bases, leaving 6 bases between the germline ends. Here the CDR3 DNA reads TGCGCCAGCAGCCATACTTTCTCTGGAAACACCATATATTTT. Translated, it gives CASSHTFSGNTIYF.

CDR3 in amino acids: CASSSLSDYADTQYF. The DNA of the CDR3 is TGTGCCAGCAGCTCCCTCAGCGATTACGCAGATACGCAGTATTTT. V usage is TRBV5-5 and J usage is TRBJ2-3, with D unresolved. V was clipped by 3 bases and J by 4 bases, with 15 bases between them. This CDR3 has 15 amino acids. Germline CDR1 is SGHKS and CDR2 is YYEKEE (reference sequence).

The genes are TRBV2 and TRBJ1-3, with D hard to call. The V gene's germline CDR1 is SNHLY and CDR2 FYNNEI. This CDR3 region has 14 residues. Trimming cost V 6 bases and J 1 base, with 10 bases left between them. The CDR3 here is CASRATISGNTIYF. The CDR3, as DNA: TGTGCCAGCAGGGCGACTATATCTGGAAACACCATATATTTT.

V and J are TRBV20-1 and TRBJ2-3, with D unresolved. Trimming took 5 bases from V and 3 from J, leaving 6 bases between them. CDR1 DFQATT and CDR2 SNEGSKA come from the germline V gene (reference sequence). CDR3 length: 11 residues. The CDR3 region is CSARITDTQYF. The CDR3 nucleotides read TGCAGTGCTCGAATTACAGATACGCAGTATTTT.

The J gene is TRBJ1-1, the V gene TRBV3-1 (or the pseudogene TRBV3-2), with D unresolved. V lost 4 bases and J lost 1, with 16 bases in between. CDR3 length: 16 amino acids. Germline lookup yields CDR1 LGHDT and CDR2 YNNKEL (reference sequence). The chain's CDR3 is CASSPSPWRSNTEAFF. DNA of the CDR3: TGTGCCAGCAGCCCCTCTCCCTGGAGGTCGAACACTGAAGCTTTCTTT.

The chain combines TRBV11-2 with TRBJ1-4; D perhaps matches TRBD1 (5 bases). CDR3 length: 15 amino acids. CDR1 is SGHAT, CDR2 FQNNGV, per germline. Trimming took 7 bases from V and 7 from J, leaving 19 bases between them. The CDR3 nucleotides read TGTGCCAGCACCTCGGGGGGTAGATTGAGTGAAAAACTGTTTTTT. It yields the protein CASTSGGRLSEKLFF.

The chain recombines TRBV30 with TRBJ1-4; D might be TRBD1 (5 bases). The CDR3 loop spans 14 amino acids. V was shortened by 8 bases and J by 3 bases, with 16 bases between the two germline ends. In germline, CDR1 is GTSNPN, CDR2 SVGIG (reference sequence). DNA for the CDR3: TGTGCCGGTGCCGCAGGGCGGTCTAATGAAAAACTGTTTTTT. Translation: CAGAAGRSNEKLFF.

This clone was counted only a few times. The genes are TRBV7-2 and TRBJ1-2, with no clear D. The germline gives CDR1 SGHTA, CDR2 FQGNSA. The CDR3 is 13 residues long. V was trimmed by 1 base and J by 0 bases, leaving 3 bases between them. The CDR3 DNA is TGTGCCAGCAGCTTAGAGGCTAACTATGGCTACACCTTC. Amino acids: CASSLEANYGYTF.

J is TRBJ2-2 and V is TRBV4-2, with 7 bases fitting TRBD2. Trimming removed 4 bases from V and 4 bases from J; junction bases left unmatched: 15. This CDR3 has 18 amino acids. Germline assignment: CDR1 LGHNA and CDR2 YNFKEQ. This CDR3 reads CASSLISLTSQGTGELFF. The CDR3 bases are TGTGCCAGCAGCCTAATTTCCCTGACTAGCCAGGGCACCGGGGAGCTGTTTTTT.